Listed here are 3 T cell receptor beta chains from one sample, sequenced in a study of cytomegalovirus exposure and HLA in healthy donors. The PCR employed 60 Vbeta primers together with 13 Jbeta primers. The data were produced by immunoSEQ multiplex PCR, yet TCRdb's version contains in-frame clones alone and is incomplete. Here the sample spans 150,000 or so clones, 79% being singletons. Material: PBMCs. The receptors derive from a middle-aged woman in good health and CMV-seropositive.

The chain recombines TRBV13 with TRBJ1-1, with 10 bases fitting TRBD1. V shed 4 bases and J 5 bases; nucleotides not matched to a gene: 7. Per the germline V gene, CDR1 is PRHDT and CDR2 is FYEKMQ (reference sequence). The CDR3 has 15 amino acids. CDR3 DNA sequence: TGTGCCAGCAGCTCAGGGACAGGGGTGACAACTGAAGCTTTCTTT. Amino acids: CASSSGTGVTTEAFF.

The chain recombines TRBV19 with TRBJ2-2; 10 bases map to TRBD1. From germline, CDR1 is LNHDA and CDR2 SQIVND (reference sequence). CDR3 length: 14 residues. V lost 9 bases, J lost 3 bases, and 4 bases stayed unmatched. The CDR3 region has the DNA TGTGCCAGCATGACAGGGGGCGACACCGGGGAGCTGTTTTTT. Translation gives CASMTGGDTGELFF.

V and J are TRBV5-1 and TRBJ2-2, with D unresolved. Per the germline V gene, CDR1 is SGHRS and CDR2 is YFSETQ. The CDR3 totals 13 residues. Trimming left V 0 bases short and J 5 bases short, with 5 bases between. CDR3 residues: CASSLGRTGELFF. The CDR3 DNA reads as TGCGCCAGCAGCTTGGGGCGGACCGGGGAGCTGTTTTTT.